Listed below are T cell receptor beta chains from one sample, sequenced in a study of blood T cells in healthy people across ages. TCRdb ran MiXCR on the 5' RACE reads and lists one entry per CDR3 protein. The repertoire consists of approximately 730,000 distinct CDR3 sequences, with approximately 43% occurring once and the leading ten covering 20% to 25%. Sequenced: blood. Every receptor here comes from a woman aged 55-70 years in good health. Both conserved end residues are part of each CDR3. The D gene is left open where the match is weak. Clone size is not always given. Where it is, it says once, few, many or a class for expanded clones.

v_gene: TRBV2
abundance: -
d_gene: -
j_gene: TRBJ2-7
CDR3aa: CASSEFLGQPYEQYF
CDR3nt: TGTGCCAGCAGTGAATTCCTGGGACAACCCTACGAGCAGTACTTC

v_gene: TRBV28
abundance: -
d_gene: -
j_gene: TRBJ1-1
CDR3aa: CASSSRTASDTEAFF
CDR3nt: TGTGCCAGCAGTTCGAGGACGGCCTCGGACACTGAAGCTTTCTTT

v_gene: TRBV2
abundance: -
d_gene: -
j_gene: TRBJ2-3
CDR3aa: CASSDIRGNTQYF
CDR3nt: TGTGCCAGCAGTGATATCCGTGGGAATACGCAGTATTTT

v_gene: TRBV7-9
abundance: -
d_gene: TRBD1
j_gene: TRBJ2-7
CDR3aa: CASSLVGRGPPYEQYF
CDR3nt: TGTGCCAGCAGCTTAGTTGGCAGGGGGCCACCCTACGAGCAGTACTTC

v_gene: TRBV21-1
abundance: few
d_gene: -
j_gene: TRBJ1-3
CDR3aa: CASSKGRDPRFGNTIYF
CDR3nt: TGTGCCAGCAGCAAAGGACGGGACCCGAGGTTCGGAAACACCATATATTTT

v_gene: TRBV20-1
abundance: many
d_gene: -
j_gene: TRBJ2-7
CDR3aa: CSASPDSYEQYF
CDR3nt: TGCAGTGCCTCCCCAGACAGCTACGAGCAGTACTTC

v_gene: TRBV30
abundance: few
d_gene: -
j_gene: TRBJ1-4
CDR3aa: CAWTQSNEKLFF
CDR3nt: TGTGCCTGGACCCAGAGTAATGAAAAACTGTTTTTT

v_gene: TRBV3-1
abundance: few
d_gene: -
j_gene: TRBJ2-1
CDR3aa: CASSQTTGSYNEQFF
CDR3nt: TGTGCCAGCAGCCAAACCACAGGGTCCTACAATGAGCAGTTCTTC

v_gene: TRBV20-1
abundance: -
d_gene: -
j_gene: TRBJ1-2
CDR3aa: CSTYEYGYTF
CDR3nt: TGCAGTACTTACGAGTATGGCTACACCTTC

v_gene: TRBV3-1
abundance: -
d_gene: TRBD1
j_gene: TRBJ2-4
CDR3aa: CASSQEGQLNIQYF
CDR3nt: TGTGCCAGCAGCCAAGAGGGACAGTTAAACATTCAGTACTTC

v_gene: TRBV7-2
abundance: -
d_gene: TRBD2
j_gene: TRBJ2-7
CDR3aa: CASSLTSGSIYEQYF
CDR3nt: TGTGCCAGCAGCTTGACTAGCGGGAGTATCTACGAGCAGTACTTC

v_gene: TRBV25-1
abundance: -
d_gene: TRBD1
j_gene: TRBJ1-1
CDR3aa: CASSESYRQGEAFF
CDR3nt: TGTGCCAGCAGTGAATCTTACCGACAGGGTGAAGCTTTCTTT

v_gene: TRBV9
abundance: -
d_gene: -
j_gene: TRBJ2-3
CDR3aa: CASSVVSGDTQYF
CDR3nt: TGTGCCAGCAGCGTAGTTAGCGGAGATACGCAGTATTTT

v_gene: TRBV20-1
abundance: -
d_gene: -
j_gene: TRBJ2-2
CDR3aa: CSAREDRRGPTGELFF
CDR3nt: TGCAGTGCTAGAGAGGATCGTCGGGGGCCCACCGGGGAGCTGTTTTTT

v_gene: TRBV7-2
abundance: few
d_gene: TRBD2
j_gene: TRBJ2-1
CDR3aa: CASSQEPAGGSSDEQFF
CDR3nt: TGTGCCAGCAGCCAGGAACCAGCGGGAGGGAGTAGCGATGAGCAGTTCTTC

v_gene: TRBV10-3
abundance: -
d_gene: -
j_gene: TRBJ2-7
CDR3aa: CAISDPVVGAYEQYF
CDR3nt: TGTGCCATCAGTGACCCCGTGGTTGGGGCCTACGAGCAGTACTTC

v_gene: TRBV3-1
abundance: -
d_gene: -
j_gene: TRBJ1-2
CDR3aa: CASRGTARGGYTF
CDR3nt: TGTGCCAGCAGGGGGACGGCGAGAGGTGGCTACACCTTC

v_gene: TRBV30
abundance: -
d_gene: -
j_gene: TRBJ2-5
CDR3aa: CAWSRQGFETQYF
CDR3nt: TGTGCCTGGAGCCGTCAGGGTTTCGAGACCCAGTACTTC

v_gene: TRBV20-1
abundance: -
d_gene: -
j_gene: TRBJ2-7
CDR3aa: CSARGTVRSGGEQYF
CDR3nt: TGCAGTGCTAGAGGGACGGTGAGGAGTGGGGGCGAGCAGTACTTC

v_gene: TRBV28
abundance: -
d_gene: TRBD2
j_gene: TRBJ2-7
CDR3aa: CASSLEGLVREQYF
CDR3nt: TGTGCCAGCAGTTTGGAGGGACTAGTACGCGAGCAGTACTTC

v_gene: TRBV24-1
abundance: -
d_gene: -
j_gene: TRBJ2-3
CDR3aa: CATSDRGLKGTDTQYF
CDR3nt: TGTGCCACCAGTGACCGAGGACTCAAAGGCACAGATACGCAGTATTTT

v_gene: TRBV9
abundance: -
d_gene: TRBD2
j_gene: TRBJ2-3
CDR3aa: CASGVDLAGPSTDTQYF
CDR3nt: TGTGCCAGCGGCGTAGATCTAGCGGGACCTAGCACAGATACGCAGTATTTT

v_gene: TRBV9
abundance: -
d_gene: -
j_gene: TRBJ2-1
CDR3aa: CVSSVNNEQFF
CDR3nt: TGTGTCAGCAGCGTAAACAATGAGCAGTTCTTC

v_gene: TRBV3-1
abundance: -
d_gene: TRBD2
j_gene: TRBJ2-3
CDR3aa: CASSQGAGLTDTQYF
CDR3nt: TGTGCCAGCAGCCAAGGAGCGGGGTTGACAGATACGCAGTATTTT

v_gene: TRBV10-3
abundance: -
d_gene: -
j_gene: TRBJ2-1
CDR3aa: CAICVGGGQDEQFF
CDR3nt: TGTGCCATCTGCGTTGGGGGGGGCCAGGATGAGCAGTTCTTC

v_gene: TRBV4-2
abundance: few
d_gene: TRBD2
j_gene: TRBJ2-3
CDR3aa: CASSRGTSGGDSTDTQYF
CDR3nt: TGTGCCAGCAGCCGCGGGACTAGCGGAGGCGATAGCACAGATACGCAGTATTTT

v_gene: TRBV5-1
abundance: -
d_gene: -
j_gene: TRBJ2-5
CDR3aa: CASSGVGGKETQYF
CDR3nt: TGCGCCAGCAGCGGAGTTGGAGGAAAAGAGACCCAGTACTTC

v_gene: TRBV20-1
abundance: -
d_gene: -
j_gene: TRBJ2-1
CDR3aa: CSASAAVSYNEQFF
CDR3nt: TGCAGTGCTAGTGCGGCAGTCTCCTACAATGAGCAGTTCTTC

v_gene: TRBV28
abundance: few
d_gene: -
j_gene: TRBJ2-5
CDR3aa: CASSSPGGRQETQYF
CDR3nt: TGTGCCAGCAGTTCCCCCGGTGGACGCCAAGAGACCCAGTACTTC

v_gene: TRBV20-1
abundance: -
d_gene: TRBD2
j_gene: TRBJ2-2
CDR3aa: CSASRAGGNTGELFF
CDR3nt: TGCAGTGCTAGTCGAGCGGGGGGCAACACCGGGGAGCTGTTTTTT

v_gene: TRBV20-1
abundance: -
d_gene: TRBD1
j_gene: TRBJ2-3
CDR3aa: CSASPGQGRNTQYF
CDR3nt: TGCAGTGCTAGTCCGGGACAGGGTAGAAATACGCAGTATTTT

v_gene: TRBV19
abundance: -
d_gene: -
j_gene: TRBJ2-1
CDR3aa: CASSPTEGRNERFF
CDR3nt: TGTGCCAGTAGTCCTACCGAGGGTAGGAATGAGCGGTTCTTC

v_gene: TRBV18
abundance: -
d_gene: TRBD1
j_gene: TRBJ2-7
CDR3aa: CASSPGQGGHEQYF
CDR3nt: TGTGCCAGCTCACCTGGACAGGGTGGGCACGAGCAGTACTTC

v_gene: TRBV6-5
abundance: -
d_gene: -
j_gene: TRBJ1-2
CDR3aa: CASRPGTSGGYTF
CDR3nt: TGTGCCAGCAGGCCCGGGACATCGGGTGGCTACACCTTC

v_gene: TRBV7-8
abundance: once
d_gene: -
j_gene: TRBJ1-1
CDR3aa: CASSLAWGRTEAFF
CDR3nt: TGTGCCAGCAGCTTAGCGTGGGGTCGGACTGAAGCTTTCTTT

v_gene: TRBV3-1
abundance: -
d_gene: TRBD1
j_gene: TRBJ2-7
CDR3aa: CASGGQGSYEQYF
CDR3nt: TGTGCCAGCGGGGGACAGGGGTCGTACGAGCAGTACTTC

v_gene: TRBV5-6
abundance: few
d_gene: -
j_gene: TRBJ1-1
CDR3aa: CASSFVGFPTMNTEAFF
CDR3nt: TGTGCCAGCAGCTTTGTGGGGTTCCCGACAATGAACACTGAAGCTTTCTTT

v_gene: TRBV18
abundance: -
d_gene: -
j_gene: TRBJ1-5
CDR3aa: CASSPPREGNQPQHF
CDR3nt: TGTGCCAGCTCACCCCCCCGAGAAGGCAATCAGCCCCAGCATTTT

v_gene: TRBV5-4
abundance: -
d_gene: TRBD2
j_gene: TRBJ2-3
CDR3aa: CASRSGLAEMDTQYF
CDR3nt: TGTGCCAGCAGATCGGGACTAGCGGAGATGGATACGCAGTATTTT

v_gene: TRBV6-1
abundance: -
d_gene: -
j_gene: TRBJ2-7
CDR3aa: CASKGIGYEQYF
CDR3nt: TGTGCCAGCAAGGGGATCGGGTACGAGCAGTACTTC

v_gene: TRBV24-1
abundance: once
d_gene: -
j_gene: TRBJ2-7
CDR3aa: CATSDPARGNEQYF
CDR3nt: TGTGCCACCAGTGATCCCGCTAGGGGCAATGAGCAGTACTTC

v_gene: TRBV7-9
abundance: -
d_gene: TRBD1
j_gene: TRBJ2-3
CDR3aa: CASSSTRRDRETTDTQYF
CDR3nt: TGTGCCAGCAGCTCCACCCGGAGGGACAGGGAGACGACAGATACGCAGTATTTT

v_gene: TRBV29-1
abundance: -
d_gene: TRBD1
j_gene: TRBJ1-1
CDR3aa: CSVITLTGGEAFF
CDR3nt: TGCAGCGTAATTACCCTAACAGGGGGAGAAGCTTTCTTT

v_gene: TRBV20-1
abundance: -
d_gene: TRBD1
j_gene: TRBJ2-7
CDR3aa: CSARDRWDRSSYEQYF
CDR3nt: TGCAGTGCTAGAGATCGTTGGGACAGAAGCTCCTACGAGCAGTACTTC

v_gene: TRBV29-1
abundance: -
d_gene: -
j_gene: TRBJ2-7
CDR3aa: CSVGGTSREQYF
CDR3nt: TGCAGCGTTGGGGGGACCTCACGCGAGCAGTACTTC

v_gene: TRBV7-9
abundance: -
d_gene: -
j_gene: TRBJ1-6
CDR3aa: CASSGPGTTNNSPLHF
CDR3nt: TGTGCCAGCAGCGGCCCCGGGACAACCAATAATTCACCCCTCCACTTT

v_gene: TRBV6-2/TRBV6-3
abundance: many
d_gene: -
j_gene: TRBJ2-4
CDR3aa: CASSYGVGTAKNIQYF
CDR3nt: TGTGCCAGCAGTTACGGGGTAGGGACAGCCAAAAACATTCAGTACTTC

v_gene: TRBV4-3
abundance: many
d_gene: -
j_gene: TRBJ2-7
CDR3aa: CASSQDGSGRSSYEQYF
CDR3nt: TGCGCCAGCAGCCAAGATGGTTCGGGACGGAGCTCCTACGAGCAGTACTTC

v_gene: TRBV20-1
abundance: -
d_gene: -
j_gene: TRBJ2-7
CDR3aa: CSARTESTYEQYF
CDR3nt: TGCAGTGCTAGGACGGAATCAACCTACGAGCAGTACTTC

v_gene: TRBV12-3/TRBV12-4
abundance: -
d_gene: -
j_gene: TRBJ2-3
CDR3aa: CASSRARADTQYF
CDR3nt: TGTGCCAGCAGTAGAGCGAGGGCAGATACGCAGTATTTT

v_gene: TRBV6-1
abundance: -
d_gene: -
j_gene: TRBJ1-2
CDR3aa: CASSEYGGGYTF
CDR3nt: TGTGCCAGCAGTGAGTACGGAGGAGGCTACACCTTC

v_gene: TRBV12-3/TRBV12-4
abundance: few
d_gene: -
j_gene: TRBJ1-2
CDR3aa: CASSVGENYGYTF
CDR3nt: TGTGCCAGCAGTGTTGGGGAGAACTATGGCTACACCTTC

v_gene: TRBV29-1
abundance: -
d_gene: TRBD1
j_gene: TRBJ2-5
CDR3aa: CSVGGTGRGTQYF
CDR3nt: TGCAGCGTGGGGGGGACAGGGAGGGGGACCCAGTACTTC